These 27 T cell receptor beta chains were all obtained from the same sample, sequenced in a study of T cells in Graves' hyperthyroidism and ophthalmopathy. It was RNA transcripts that yielded the amplified TCR beta CDR3 regions. Primed by the HTBI set, a first-round RT-PCR was run on the TCR CDR3. TCRdb analysed the multiplex PCR reads with MiXCR anew, one entry per CDR3 protein. This sample has fewer than 600,000 distinct CDR3 sequences, with approximately 15% found just once. Sequenced sample: blood. The source of these receptors is a middle-aged woman with Graves' hyperthyroidism.

This clonotype was seen many times. The chain has TRBV28 and TRBJ1-4; possibly TRBD1 for D (5 bases). The CDR3 loop spans 15 amino acids. Germline V CDR1 and CDR2: MDHEN, SYDVKM. V was clipped by 3 bases and J by 0 bases, with 8 bases between them. CDR3 nucleotide sequence: TGTGCCAGCAGTTTCCAGGGTCCAACTAATGAAAAACTGTTTTTT. This gives the protein CASSFQGPTNEKLFF.

This clonotype appeared a few times. V and J are TRBV7-2 and TRBJ2-1; TRBD2 matches at 12 bases. Germline loops: CDR1 SGHTA, CDR2 FQGNSA. The J segment lost 4 bases and the V segment lost 5 bases, leaving 6 bases of the junction unmatched. The CDR3 is 16 residues long. The CDR3 DNA reads as TGTGCCAGCAGCCGCAGACTAGCGGGAGAATACAATGAGCAGTTCTTC. Its translation: CASSRRLAGEYNEQFF.

The chain has TRBV4-1 and TRBJ2-7; no reliable D call. Trimming shortened V by 2 bases and J by 3 bases, and 14 bases separated the two germline ends. This CDR3 contains 15 residues. Per the germline V gene, CDR1 is MGHRA and CDR2 is YSYEKL. DNA of the CDR3: TGCGCCAGCAGCCAACCCAGTCGACTTTACTACGAGCAGTACTTC. Its translation: CASSQPSRLYYEQYF.

This clonotype was seen only a few times. The rearrangement uses TRBV10-3 and TRBJ2-4; D unclear. V lost 10 bases to trimming and J lost 0 bases, with 16 bases between them. The length of the CDR3 is 15 residues. CDR1 is ENHRY, CDR2 SYGVKD, per germline. In DNA form, the CDR3 reads TGTGCCACCTACACCCCCGGTGGAGCCAAAAACATTCAGTACTTC. Its translation: CATYTPGGAKNIQYF.

On this clonotype: The CDR3 carries no conserved terminal phenylalanine or tryptophan, so it likely arises from a read error. The CDR3 here is CASSASSGRTSTDTQYL. The DNA for the CDR3 is TGTGCCAGCAGCGCCTCTAGCGGGAGGACTAGCACAGATACGCAGTATCTT. V gene TRBV9 combines with J gene TRBJ2-3; 11 bases match TRBD2. Germline V gene sequence: CDR1 SGDLS, CDR2 YYNGEE. The CDR3 has 17 residues. V lost 3 bases and J lost 0; bases outside the gene matches: 6.

The V and J genes are TRBV6-1 and TRBJ2-1, with D hard to call. With 2 bases removed from V and 2 bases from J, the gap between germline ends came to 13 bases. The CDR3 is 16 residues long. Germline V gene data show CDR1 as MNHNS and CDR2 as SASEGT. The CDR3 protein is CASSEFGSAAYNEQFF. The CDR3 coding sequence is TGTGCCAGCAGTGAATTCGGTTCCGCGGCCTACAATGAGCAGTTCTTC.

This clonotype was recorded many times. The rearrangement links TRBV30 to TRBJ2-7; no reliable D call. Germline V gives CDR1 GTSNPN, CDR2 SVGIG (reference sequence). CDR3 length: 11 residues. The germline V and J ends were trimmed by 4 bases and 4 bases, with 8 bases remaining between them. The CDR3 region is CAWKFNYEQYF. The CDR3 bases are TGTGCCTGGAAGTTTAATTACGAGCAGTACTTC.

The chain is built from TRBV5-1 and TRBJ2-7; 14 bases match TRBD2. The CDR3 loop spans 15 amino acids. V lost 4 bases to trimming and J lost 1 base; unmatched junction nucleotides: 1. Germline-derived CDR1 and CDR2 are SGHRS and YFSETQ. The CDR3 bases are TGCGCCAGCAGCCGGACTAGCGGGAGGTCCTACGAGCAGTACTTC. Residues: CASSRTSGRSYEQYF.

At least ten counts were recorded for this clonotype. The rearrangement links TRBV28 to TRBJ2-7; 10 nucleotides align to TRBD1. CDR1 MDHEN and CDR2 SYDVKM come from the germline V gene. With V trimmed by 4 bases and J by 3 bases, 9 bases remained unmatched. The CDR3 is 16 residues long. CDR3 nucleotides: TGTGCCAGCAGTTCAAATGGGGGACAGGGGTTCTACGAGCAGTACTTC. Residues: CASSSNGGQGFYEQYF.

This clonotype was seen repeatedly, ten times or more. This chain links TRBV7-9 with TRBJ2-3; 12 bases line up with TRBD2. The length of the CDR3 is 17 residues. Per germline, CDR1 SEHNR and CDR2 FQNEAQ (reference sequence). The trim removed 2 bases at V and 5 bases at J, leaving 8 bases unmatched. The DNA of the CDR3 is TGTGCCAGCAGCTTATCGTCTAGCGGGAGGGCCCTAGATACGCAGTATTTT. It encodes CASSLSSSGRALDTQYF.

This chain links TRBV4-2 with TRBJ1-2; 7 nucleotides agree with TRBD1. The V gene end was trimmed by 0 bases and the J gene end by 4 bases; junction bases not matched to a gene: 5. Germline V gene sequence: CDR1 LGHNA, CDR2 YNFKEQ. CDR3 length equals 15 residues. CDR3 in amino acids: CASSQEPTGAYGYTF. The CDR3 DNA reads TGTGCCAGCAGCCAAGAGCCCACAGGGGCCTATGGCTACACCTTC.

This clonotype was observed at least ten times. V is TRBV6-1 and J is TRBJ2-5, with D perhaps being TRBD1 or TRBD2 (5 bases each). The ends were cut back, 6 bases at V and 4 bases at J, with 12 bases in the middle. The CDR3 loop spans 13 amino acids. The germline gives CDR1 MNHNS, CDR2 SASEGT. CDR3 coding DNA: TGTGCCAGCAGACCCTCAGGGAGAGAGACCCAGTACTTC. Protein product: CASRPSGRETQYF.

This clonotype was found many times. The chain has TRBV2 and TRBJ2-3; D may be TRBD2 (5 bases). Trimming left V 3 bases short and J 2 bases short, with 9 bases between. The CDR3 spans 14 residues. CDR1 SNHLY and CDR2 FYNNEI come from the germline V gene. The CDR3: CASSEGSPTDTQYF. In nucleotides, the CDR3 is TGTGCCAGCAGTGAGGGGAGCCCCACAGATACGCAGTATTTT.

With respect to this clonotype: One junction end disagrees with the germline gene, perhaps due to a read error. The chain joins TRBV30 to TRBJ2-5; 7 bases line up with TRBD2. This CDR3 has 12 residues. Germline values: CDR1 GTSNPN, CDR2 SVGIG (reference sequence). Here the CDR3 reads CAWSVSPGLPNF. The DNA of the CDR3 is TGTGCCTGGAGTGTTTCCCCGGGACTACCTAACTTC.

The J gene is TRBJ2-4, the V gene TRBV2, with TRBD1 matching over 9 bases. CDR1 is SNHLY, CDR2 FYNNEI, per germline. The CDR3 has 14 residues. V lost 7 bases and J lost 8; bases outside the gene matches: 9. CDR3 nucleotide sequence: TGTGCCAGCAAACCGGGACAGGGTCTATACATTCAGTACTTC. It specifies CASKPGQGLYIQYF.

This clonotype was seen at least ten times. The rearrangement links TRBV3-1 to TRBJ1-3; 7 bases match TRBD1. Germline V CDR1 and CDR2: LGHDT, YNNKEL (reference sequence). The CDR3 extends over 16 amino acids. After removal of 4 bases from V and 0 bases from J, the junction contained 6 bases not matched to a gene. Written as DNA, the CDR3 is TGTGCCAGCAGCCTGGGACAGCTCTACTCTGGAAACACCATATATTTT. This translates into CASSLGQLYSGNTIYF.

This clonotype was seen more than once but under ten times. The chain is built from TRBV20-1 and TRBJ2-3; D is undetermined. The V gene lost 1 base and the J gene lost 0 bases, with 11 bases spanning the gap. Germline CDR1 and CDR2: DFQATT and SNEGSKA (reference sequence). CDR3 length: 15 amino acids. In DNA, the CDR3 is TGCAGTGCTAGAGGGGCACCCACTAGCACAGATACGCAGTATTTT. Residues: CSARGAPTSTDTQYF.

The sample holds many counts of this clonotype. The chain is built from TRBV7-3 and TRBJ2-6; 7 nucleotides agree with TRBD2. The CDR3 consists of 17 residues. The V gene's germline CDR1 is SGHTA and CDR2 FQGTGA. V was clipped by 4 bases and J by 0 bases; unmatched bases: 6. The DNA of the CDR3 is TGTGCCAGCAGCTCTAGCGGAGCCCGCTCTGGGGCCAACGTCCTGACTTTC. This gives the protein CASSSSGARSGANVLTF.

This clonotype was counted at least ten times. The chain is built from TRBV27 and TRBJ2-3; 7 bases are a match to TRBD1. The V gene's germline CDR1 is MNHEY and CDR2 SMNVEV (reference sequence). The CDR3 is 14 residues long. V was pared by 2 bases and J by 3 bases, with 2 bases of the junction left unmatched. The DNA of the CDR3 is TGTGCCAGCAGTTTAGGGACAGCAACAGATACGCAGTATTTT. Translating it yields CASSLGTATDTQYF.

Many counts were recorded for this clonotype. This chain links TRBV20-1 with TRBJ2-7, with 13 bases identical to TRBD2. The V segment lost 4 bases and the J segment 4 bases; nucleotides outside the gene matches: 4. The CDR3 loop spans 14 amino acids. Per the germline V gene, CDR1 is DFQATT and CDR2 is SNEGSKA (reference sequence). This chain's CDR3 is CSATRLAGGYEQYF. The CDR3 DNA is TGCAGTGCTACACGACTAGCGGGAGGTTACGAGCAGTACTTC.

This clonotype was seen at least ten times. The chain uses TRBV28 and TRBJ1-5; 8 nucleotides agree with TRBD1. Unmatched junction bases numbered 6, after V lost 5 bases and J lost 0 bases. In germline, CDR1 is MDHEN, CDR2 SYDVKM. The CDR3 loop spans 16 amino acids. CDR3 DNA: TGTGCCAGCAGTAGGACAGGGATCTATAGCAATCAGCCCCAGCATTTT. Protein sequence: CASSRTGIYSNQPQHF.

There are many counts of this clonotype. The rearrangement uses TRBV7-2 and TRBJ2-7; a possible D gene is TRBD1 (5 bases). Germline V CDR1 and CDR2: SGHTA, FQGNSA. The V gene lost 1 base and the J gene lost 7 bases, with 14 bases spanning the gap. The CDR3 sequence is 14 residues long. CDR3 in amino acids: CASSLVIGAREQYF. CDR3 bases: TGTGCCAGCAGCTTAGTTATAGGGGCGCGGGAGCAGTACTTC.

At least ten counts were recorded for this clonotype. The chain is built from TRBV6-1 and TRBJ2-5, with a tentative D call TRBD2 (5 bases). The ends were cut back, 6 bases at V and 7 bases at J, with 18 bases in the middle. The CDR3 has 14 amino acids. Looked up from germline, CDR1 is MNHNS and CDR2 is SASEGT. CDR3 coding DNA: TGTGCCAGCAGAACCCCGGACCGGGGTTGGACCCAGTACTTC. It specifies CASRTPDRGWTQYF.

This clonotype has at least ten counts. The J gene is TRBJ2-7, the V gene TRBV28; D remains ambiguous. CDR1 and CDR2 (germline): MDHEN, SYDVKM. V dropped 3 bases and J dropped 4 bases, with 7 bases sitting between them. This CDR3 is built from 12 residues. Here the CDR3 reads CASSFRWYEQYF. In nucleotides, the CDR3 is TGTGCCAGCAGTTTCCGGTGGTACGAGCAGTACTTC. Full variable domain (missing parts from reference TRBV28 and TRBJ2-7): DVKVTQSSRYLVKRTGEKVFLECVQDMDHENMFWYRQDPGLGLRLIYFSYDVKMKEKGDIPEGYSVSREKKERFSLILESASTNQTSMYLCASSFRWYEQYFGPGTRLTVT.

This clonotype was counted many times. The V and J genes are TRBV6-2 or TRBV6-3 and TRBJ2-7, with D tentatively TRBD2 (6 bases). This CDR3 is 17 amino acids long. The V gene's germline CDR1 is MNHEY and CDR2 SVGEGT. V lost 0 bases and J lost 0, with 15 bases in between. This chain's CDR3 is CASSYSFAGLDSYEQYF. CDR3 DNA: TGTGCCAGCAGTTACTCGTTTGCGGGACTGGACTCCTACGAGCAGTACTTC.

The V gene is TRBV27, the J gene TRBJ2-4, with 7 bases lining up with TRBD2. With 3 bases clipped from V and 2 bases from J, the junction kept 7 bases outside the gene matches. The CDR3 sequence is 16 residues long. Looked up from germline, CDR1 is MNHEY and CDR2 is SMNVEV (reference sequence). CDR3 sequence: CASSFVGGPTKNIQYF. CDR3 coding DNA: TGTGCCAGCAGTTTTGTGGGAGGGCCAACCAAAAACATTCAGTACTTC.

This clonotype was picked up a small number of times. The rearrangement joins TRBV19 to TRBJ2-1; 9 bases align to TRBD1. V was pared by 5 bases and J by 13 bases, with 15 bases of the junction left unmatched. Germline CDR1 and CDR2: LNHDA and SQIVND (reference sequence). This CDR3 has 15 residues. CDR3 sequence (DNA): TGTGCCAGTAGTGGAGCCGGGACAGGGTATCTCCCCCAGTTCTTC. Translated: CASSGAGTGYLPQFF.